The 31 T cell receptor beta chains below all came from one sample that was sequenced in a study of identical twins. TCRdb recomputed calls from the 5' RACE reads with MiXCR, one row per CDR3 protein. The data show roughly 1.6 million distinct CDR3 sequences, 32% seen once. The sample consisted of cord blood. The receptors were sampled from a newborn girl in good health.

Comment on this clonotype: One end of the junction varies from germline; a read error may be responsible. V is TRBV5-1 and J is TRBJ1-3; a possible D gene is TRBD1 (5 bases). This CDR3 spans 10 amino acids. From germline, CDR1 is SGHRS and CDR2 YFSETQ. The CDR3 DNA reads TGTCGGAGGGGAGGAAACACCATATATTTT. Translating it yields CRRGGNTIYF.

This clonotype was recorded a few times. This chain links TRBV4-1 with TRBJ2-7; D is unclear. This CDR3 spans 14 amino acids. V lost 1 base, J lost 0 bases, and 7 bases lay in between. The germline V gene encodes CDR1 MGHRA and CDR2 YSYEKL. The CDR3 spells CASSQVISSYEQYF. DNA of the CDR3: TGCGCCAGCAGCCAAGTGATCAGCTCCTACGAGCAGTACTTC.

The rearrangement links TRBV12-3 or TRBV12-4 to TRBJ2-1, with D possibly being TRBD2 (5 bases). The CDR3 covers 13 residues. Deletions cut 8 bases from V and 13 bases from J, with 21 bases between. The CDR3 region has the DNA TGTGCCAGCGATATTGGACTCTCCGGCTTACAGTTCTTC. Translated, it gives CASDIGLSGLQFF.

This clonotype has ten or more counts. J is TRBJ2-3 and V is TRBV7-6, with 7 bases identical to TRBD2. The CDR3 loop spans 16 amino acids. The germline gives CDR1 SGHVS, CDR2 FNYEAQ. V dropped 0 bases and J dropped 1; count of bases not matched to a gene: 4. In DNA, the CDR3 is TGTGCCAGCAGCTTAGCGCGTCTAGCGGGCACAGATACGCAGTATTTT. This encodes CASSLARLAGTDTQYF.

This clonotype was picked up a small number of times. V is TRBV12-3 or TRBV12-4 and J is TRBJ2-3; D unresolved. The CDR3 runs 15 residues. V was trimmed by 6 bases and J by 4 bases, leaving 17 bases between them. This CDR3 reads CASSIGTNHPDTQYF. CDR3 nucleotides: TGTGCCAGCAGCATTGGCACTAATCATCCAGATACGCAGTATTTT.

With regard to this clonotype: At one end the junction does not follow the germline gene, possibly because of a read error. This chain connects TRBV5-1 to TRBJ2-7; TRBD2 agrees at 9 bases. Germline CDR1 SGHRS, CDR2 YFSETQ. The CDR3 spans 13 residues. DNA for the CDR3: TGCGTCAGCAGTCTAGCGGGAAACTACGAGCAGTACTTC. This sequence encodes CVSSLAGNYEQYF. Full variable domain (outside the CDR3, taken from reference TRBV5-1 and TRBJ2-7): KAGVTQTPRYLIKTRGQQVTLSCSPISGHRSVSWYQQTPGQGLQFLFEYFSETQRNKGNFPGRFSGRQFSNSRSEMNVSTLELGDSALYLCVSSLAGNYEQYFGPGTRLTVT.

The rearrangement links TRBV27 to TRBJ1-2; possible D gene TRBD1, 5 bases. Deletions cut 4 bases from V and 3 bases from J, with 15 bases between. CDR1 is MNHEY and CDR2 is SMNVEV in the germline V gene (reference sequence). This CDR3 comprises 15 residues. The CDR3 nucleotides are TGTGCCAGCAGTTCTACAGGCTATCTTTACTATGGCTACACCTTC. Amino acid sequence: CASSSTGYLYYGYTF.

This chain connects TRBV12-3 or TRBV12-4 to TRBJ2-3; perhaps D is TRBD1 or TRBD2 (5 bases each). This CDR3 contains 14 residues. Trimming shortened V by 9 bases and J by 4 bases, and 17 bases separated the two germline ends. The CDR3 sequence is CASWGRVRSDTQYF. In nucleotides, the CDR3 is TGTGCCAGTTGGGGGAGAGTGCGCTCAGATACGCAGTATTTT.

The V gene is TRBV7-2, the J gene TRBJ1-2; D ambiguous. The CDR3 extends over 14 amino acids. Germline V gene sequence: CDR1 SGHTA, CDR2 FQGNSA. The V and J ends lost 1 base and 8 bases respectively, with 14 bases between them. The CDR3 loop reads CASSLGGNFKGYTF. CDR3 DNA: TGTGCCAGCAGCTTAGGAGGGAATTTTAAGGGCTACACCTTC.

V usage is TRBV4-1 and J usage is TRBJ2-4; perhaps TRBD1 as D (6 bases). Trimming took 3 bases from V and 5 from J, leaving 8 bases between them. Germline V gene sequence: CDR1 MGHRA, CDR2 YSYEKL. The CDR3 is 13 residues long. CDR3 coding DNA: TGCGCCAGCAGCCATCCAGGGGAAAACATTCAGTACTTC. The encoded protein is CASSHPGENIQYF.

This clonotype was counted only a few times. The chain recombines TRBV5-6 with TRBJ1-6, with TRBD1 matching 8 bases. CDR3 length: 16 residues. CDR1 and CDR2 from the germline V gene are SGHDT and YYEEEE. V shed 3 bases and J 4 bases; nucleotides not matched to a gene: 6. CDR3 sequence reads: CASSYRGIYYNSPLHF. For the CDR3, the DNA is TGTGCCAGCAGCTACAGGGGGATTTATTATAATTCACCCCTCCACTTT.

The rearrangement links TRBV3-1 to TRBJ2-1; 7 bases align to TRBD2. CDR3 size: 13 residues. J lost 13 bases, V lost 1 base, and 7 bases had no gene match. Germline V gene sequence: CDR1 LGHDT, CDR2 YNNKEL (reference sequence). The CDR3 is CASSQVAGETQFF. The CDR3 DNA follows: TGTGCCAGCAGCCAAGTGGCGGGGGAGACCCAGTTCTTC.

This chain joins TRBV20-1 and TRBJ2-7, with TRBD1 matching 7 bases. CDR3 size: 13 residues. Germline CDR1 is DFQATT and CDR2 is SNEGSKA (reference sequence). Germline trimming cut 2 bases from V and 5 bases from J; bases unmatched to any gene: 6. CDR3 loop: CSARLEGAHEQYF. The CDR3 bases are TGCAGTGCTAGACTTGAGGGGGCCCACGAGCAGTACTTC.

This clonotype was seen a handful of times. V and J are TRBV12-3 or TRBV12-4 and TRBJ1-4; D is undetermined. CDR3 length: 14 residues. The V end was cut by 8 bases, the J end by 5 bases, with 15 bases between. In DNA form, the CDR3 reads TGTGCCAGCTGTCGCGGCCAGTTCAATGAAAAACTGTTTTTT. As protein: CASCRGQFNEKLFF.

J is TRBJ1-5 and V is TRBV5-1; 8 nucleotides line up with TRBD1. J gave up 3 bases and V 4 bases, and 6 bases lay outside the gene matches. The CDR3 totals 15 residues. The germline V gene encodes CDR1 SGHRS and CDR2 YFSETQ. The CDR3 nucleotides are TGCGCCAGCAGCCCGGGACAGGCGCACAATCAGCCCCAGCATTTT. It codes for CASSPGQAHNQPQHF. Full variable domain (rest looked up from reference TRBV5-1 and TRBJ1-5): KAGVTQTPRYLIKTRGQQVTLSCSPISGHRSVSWYQQTPGQGLQFLFEYFSETQRNKGNFPGRFSGRQFSNSRSEMNVSTLELGDSALYLCASSPGQAHNQPQHFGDGTRLSIL.

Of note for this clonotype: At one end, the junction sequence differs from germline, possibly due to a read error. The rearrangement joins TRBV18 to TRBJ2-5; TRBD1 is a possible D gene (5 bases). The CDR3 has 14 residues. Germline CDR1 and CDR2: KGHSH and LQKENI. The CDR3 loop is CAGSPPQGRETQYF. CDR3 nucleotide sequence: TGTGCCGGCTCACCACCGCAGGGCAGGGAGACCCAGTACTTC. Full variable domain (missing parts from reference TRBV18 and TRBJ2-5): NAGVMQNPRHLVRRRGQEARLRCSPMKGHSHVYWYRQLPEEGLKFMVYLQKENIIDESGMPKERFSAEFPKEGPSILRIQQVVRGDSAAYFCAGSPPQGRETQYFGPGTRLLVL.

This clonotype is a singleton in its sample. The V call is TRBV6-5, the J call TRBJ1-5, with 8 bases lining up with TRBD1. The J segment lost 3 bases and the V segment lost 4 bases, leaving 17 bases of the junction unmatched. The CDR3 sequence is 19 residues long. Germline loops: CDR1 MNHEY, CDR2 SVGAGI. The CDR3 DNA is TGTGCCAGCAGTTCCTTGCCGGGACAGGCGCACTTTCTCAATCAGCCCCAGCATTTT. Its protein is CASSSLPGQAHFLNQPQHF.

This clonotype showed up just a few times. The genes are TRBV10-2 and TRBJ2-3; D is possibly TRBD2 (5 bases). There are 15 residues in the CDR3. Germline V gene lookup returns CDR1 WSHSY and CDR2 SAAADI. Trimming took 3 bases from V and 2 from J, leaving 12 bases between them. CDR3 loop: CASSDGLGPTDTQYF. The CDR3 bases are TGCGCCAGCAGTGATGGACTTGGGCCCACAGATACGCAGTATTTT.

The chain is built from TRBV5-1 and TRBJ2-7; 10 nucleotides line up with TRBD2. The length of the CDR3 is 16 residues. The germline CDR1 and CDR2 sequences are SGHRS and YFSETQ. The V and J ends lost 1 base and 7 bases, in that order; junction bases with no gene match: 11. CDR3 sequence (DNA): TGCGCCAGCAGCTTGATTTCCAGCGGGGGGGCCAATGAGCAGTACTTC. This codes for CASSLISSGGANEQYF.

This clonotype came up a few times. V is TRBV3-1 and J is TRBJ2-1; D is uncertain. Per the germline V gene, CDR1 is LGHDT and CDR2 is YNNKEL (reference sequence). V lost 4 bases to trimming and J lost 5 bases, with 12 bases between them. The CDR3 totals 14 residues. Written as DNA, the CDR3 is TGTGCCAGCAGCCGACTTCTAGATAACAATGAGCAGTTCTTC. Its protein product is CASSRLLDNNEQFF.

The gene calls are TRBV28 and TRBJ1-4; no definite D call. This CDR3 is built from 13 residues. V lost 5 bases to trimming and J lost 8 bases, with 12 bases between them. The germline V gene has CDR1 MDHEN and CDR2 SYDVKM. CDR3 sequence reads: CASSGVPGEKLFF. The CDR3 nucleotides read TGTGCCAGCAGTGGAGTCCCCGGAGAAAAACTGTTTTTT.

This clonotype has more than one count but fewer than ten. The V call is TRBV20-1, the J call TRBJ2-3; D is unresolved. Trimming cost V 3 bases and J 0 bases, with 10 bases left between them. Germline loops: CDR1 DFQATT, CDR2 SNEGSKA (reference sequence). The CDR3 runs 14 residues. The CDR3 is CSASRRGSTDTQYF. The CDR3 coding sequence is TGCAGTGCTAGCCGGCGCGGTAGCACAGATACGCAGTATTTT.

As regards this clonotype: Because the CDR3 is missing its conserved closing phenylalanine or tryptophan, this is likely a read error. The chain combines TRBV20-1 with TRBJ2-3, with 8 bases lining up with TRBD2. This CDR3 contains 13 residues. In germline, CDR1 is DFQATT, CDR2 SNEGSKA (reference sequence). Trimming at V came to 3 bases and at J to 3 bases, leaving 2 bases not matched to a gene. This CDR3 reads CSASGGRTDTQYL. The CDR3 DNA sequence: TGCAGTGCTAGTGGCGGGAGGACAGATACGCAGTATTTA.

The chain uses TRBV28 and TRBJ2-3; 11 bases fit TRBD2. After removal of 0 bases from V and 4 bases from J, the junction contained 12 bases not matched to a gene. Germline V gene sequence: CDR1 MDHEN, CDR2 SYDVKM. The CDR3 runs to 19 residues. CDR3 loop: CASSLWVLAGGILADTQYF. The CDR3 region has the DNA TGTGCCAGCAGTTTATGGGTCCTAGCGGGAGGAATCTTAGCAGATACGCAGTATTTT.

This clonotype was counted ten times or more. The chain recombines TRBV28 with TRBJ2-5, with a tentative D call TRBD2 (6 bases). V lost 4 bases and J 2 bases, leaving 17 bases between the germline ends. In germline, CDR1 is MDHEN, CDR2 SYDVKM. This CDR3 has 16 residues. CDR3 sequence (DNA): TGTGCCAGCAGTTCCACGCCTAGCGTACCGCAAGAGACCCAGTACTTC. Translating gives CASSSTPSVPQETQYF.

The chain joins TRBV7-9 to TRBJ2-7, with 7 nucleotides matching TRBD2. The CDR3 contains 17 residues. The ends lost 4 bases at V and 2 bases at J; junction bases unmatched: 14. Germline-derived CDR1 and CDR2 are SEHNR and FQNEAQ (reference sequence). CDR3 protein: CASSSSAPGGNTYEQYF. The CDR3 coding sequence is TGTGCCAGCAGCTCCTCGGCGCCCGGGGGGAATACCTACGAGCAGTACTTC.

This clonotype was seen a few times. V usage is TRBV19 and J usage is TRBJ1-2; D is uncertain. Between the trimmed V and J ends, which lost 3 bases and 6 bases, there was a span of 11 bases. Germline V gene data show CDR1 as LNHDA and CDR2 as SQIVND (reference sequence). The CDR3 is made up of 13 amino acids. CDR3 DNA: TGTGCCAGTAGTATGATCAGGAAAAATGGCTACACCTTC. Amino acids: CASSMIRKNGYTF.

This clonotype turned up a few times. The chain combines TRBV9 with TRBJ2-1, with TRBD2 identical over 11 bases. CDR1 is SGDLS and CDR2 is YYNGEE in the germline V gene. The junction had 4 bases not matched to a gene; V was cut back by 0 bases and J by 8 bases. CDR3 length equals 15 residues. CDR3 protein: CASSVGLAGSHEQFF. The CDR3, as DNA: TGTGCCAGCAGCGTAGGACTAGCGGGATCTCATGAGCAGTTCTTC. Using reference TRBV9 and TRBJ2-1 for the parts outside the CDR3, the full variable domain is DSGVTQTPKHLITATGQRVTLRCSPRSGDLSVYWYQQSLDQGLQFLIQYYNGEERAKGNILERFSAQQFPDLHSELNLSSLELGDSALYFCASSVGLAGSHEQFFGPGTRLTVL.

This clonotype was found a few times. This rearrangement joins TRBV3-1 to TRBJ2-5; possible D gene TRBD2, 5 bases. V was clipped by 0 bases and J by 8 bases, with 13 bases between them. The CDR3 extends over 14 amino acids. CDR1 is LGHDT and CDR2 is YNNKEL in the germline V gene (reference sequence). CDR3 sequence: CASSQEVLEGTQYF. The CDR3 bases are TGTGCCAGCAGCCAAGAAGTACTAGAAGGCACCCAGTACTTC.

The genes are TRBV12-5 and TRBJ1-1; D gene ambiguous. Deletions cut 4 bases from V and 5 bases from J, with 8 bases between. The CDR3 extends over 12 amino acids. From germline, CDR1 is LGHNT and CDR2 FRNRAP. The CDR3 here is CASGSTGTEAFF. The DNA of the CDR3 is TGTGCTAGTGGTTCAACGGGAACTGAAGCTTTCTTT.

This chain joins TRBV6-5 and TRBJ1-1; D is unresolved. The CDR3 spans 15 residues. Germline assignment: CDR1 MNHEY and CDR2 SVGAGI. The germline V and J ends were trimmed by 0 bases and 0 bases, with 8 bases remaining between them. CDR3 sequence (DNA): TGTGCCAGCAGTTACTCCCCCGGGGTGAACACTGAAGCTTTCTTT. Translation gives CASSYSPGVNTEAFF.